The 29 T cell receptor beta chains below come from one sample, sequenced in a study of CD8+CD57+ T cells in acquired aplastic anemia. TCR beta VDJ and CDR3 were profiled, and genomic DNA was the template. One entry per CDR3 protein results from TCRdb running MiXCR on the reads. In the table there are roughly 260,000 distinct CDR3 sequences, 47% of which are singletons. Patients who underwent sequencing had shown CD8+CD57+ cell expansion by flow cytometry. Sequencing used sorted CD4+, CD8+, or CD8+CD57+ T cells (not recorded which) from PBMCs. These receptors originate from a human donor with aplastic anemia.

V is TRBV12-3 or TRBV12-4 and J is TRBJ2-3, with a weak D call TRBD2 (5 bases). CDR3 length: 15 residues. Trimming stripped 3 bases from V and 0 bases from J, with 10 bases between. CDR3 nucleotide sequence: TGTGCCAGCAGTTTGGTTTCGGGGAGCACAGATACGCAGTATTTT. This translates into CASSLVSGSTDTQYF.

This clonotype was seen repeatedly, ten times or more. V usage is TRBV13 and J usage is TRBJ2-2; D call uncertain. V dropped 5 bases and J dropped 5 bases, with 9 bases sitting between them. CDR3 length equals 13 residues. Germline assignment: CDR1 PRHDT and CDR2 FYEKMQ (reference sequence). This CDR3 reads CASSTRRTGELFF. For the CDR3, the DNA is TGTGCCAGCAGCACCCGTCGGACCGGGGAGCTGTTTTTT.

By frequency in the sample, this clonotype is medium-sized. The chain combines TRBV20-1 with TRBJ2-7; D might be TRBD2 (6 bases). Germline V gives CDR1 DFQATT, CDR2 SNEGSKA (reference sequence). The CDR3 runs 12 residues. Trimming left V 6 bases short and J 1 base short, with 10 bases between. The CDR3 nucleotides read TGCAGTGCAAGGAGCGGGTCCTACGAGCAGTACTTC. It codes for CSARSGSYEQYF.

This clonotype has just a few counts. The DNA for the CDR3 is TGTGCCAGCAGTGATCTGGGGGGGGTTAGCACAGATACGCAGTATTTT. Translated: CASSDLGGVSTDTQYF. The rearrangement uses TRBV2 and TRBJ2-3; TRBD2 matches at 7 bases. This CDR3 spans 16 amino acids. Germline V gives CDR1 SNHLY, CDR2 FYNNEI. V lost 3 bases to trimming and J lost 0 bases; unmatched junction nucleotides: 6.

This clonotype was counted a few times. The V and J genes are TRBV20-1 and TRBJ2-7, with 7 bases matching TRBD1. The CDR3 is made up of 15 amino acids. J gave up 2 bases and V 0 bases, and 7 bases lay outside the gene matches. Per germline, CDR1 DFQATT and CDR2 SNEGSKA (reference sequence). CDR3 nucleotides: TGCAGTGCTAGAGATGATCAGGGGGATACCTACGAGCAGTACTTC. Its translation is CSARDDQGDTYEQYF.

Comment on this clonotype: With a much larger clone just one base away, this may be a read error. The chain employs TRBV13 and TRBJ2-7; a weak D match, TRBD2 (7 bases). The length of the CDR3 is 16 residues. Per the germline V gene, CDR1 is PRHDT and CDR2 is FYEKMQ (reference sequence). V was pared by 0 bases and J by 5 bases, with 17 bases between. The CDR3 is CASSLGVGGARHEQYF. The DNA of the CDR3 is TGTGCCAGCAGCTTAGGTGTGGGGGGGGCGCGACACGAGCAGTACTTC.

With regard to this clonotype: This may be a read error: a much more frequent sequence differs by one nucleotide. This chain links TRBV7-9 with TRBJ2-1; 8 bases are shared with TRBD2. Germline assignment: CDR1 SEHNR and CDR2 FQNEAQ (reference sequence). The CDR3 consists of 15 residues. The junction had 13 bases not matched to a gene; V was cut back by 5 bases and J by 10 bases. The CDR3 nucleotides are TGTGCCAGCAGCCCGACTAGCGTTGCCACCTACGAGCAGTTCTTC. Protein product: CASSPTSVATYEQFF.

The genes are TRBV27 and TRBJ2-3, with D unresolved. V was pared by 5 bases and J by 0 bases, with 6 bases between. Germline V CDR1 and CDR2: MNHEY, SMNVEV (reference sequence). The CDR3 totals 13 residues. This CDR3 reads CASSILSTDTQYF. CDR3 DNA sequence: TGTGCCAGCAGTATTTTAAGCACAGATACGCAGTATTTT.

Here the CDR3 reads CASSEEDRDANTGELFF. The CDR3 bases are TGTGCCAGCAGCGAAGAGGACAGGGACGCGAACACCGGGGAGCTGTTTTTT. The rearrangement joins TRBV7-9 to TRBJ2-2; TRBD1 agrees at 8 bases. The CDR3 runs 17 residues. Germline V gives CDR1 SEHNR, CDR2 FQNEAQ (reference sequence). V lost 5 bases to trimming and J lost 0 bases; unmatched junction nucleotides: 8.

Turning to this clonotype: Likely a read error: the CDR3 ends without its conserved phenylalanine or tryptophan. The chain is built from TRBV6-6 and TRBJ1-1; D gene unclear. The germline V gene encodes CDR1 MNHNY and CDR2 SVGAGI (reference sequence). Trimming stripped 4 bases from V and 2 bases from J, with 2 bases between. The CDR3 has 11 residues. The CDR3: CASSSNTEAFS. DNA of the CDR3: TGTGCCAGCAGTTCCAACACTGAAGCTTTCTCT.

Regarding this clonotype: A much larger clone differs from this one at a single base, so this may be a read error. The chain couples TRBV20-1 to TRBJ2-1, with D maybe TRBD2 (6 bases). Germline CDR1 and CDR2: DFQATT and SNEGSKA (reference sequence). The CDR3 is 15 residues long. Trimming removed 3 bases at V and 0 bases at J, with 12 bases between. Written as DNA, the CDR3 is TGCAGTGCTAGGGGACTCCTCGGCTCCTACAATGAGCAGTTCTTC. Residues: CSARGLLGSYNEQFF.

This clonotype has ten or more counts. The V gene is TRBV9, the J gene TRBJ2-3; the match to TRBD2 covers 9 bases. The CDR3 contains 16 residues. V gave up 0 bases and J gave up 2 bases; unmatched junction bases: 4. Germline V gene data show CDR1 as SGDLS and CDR2 as YYNGEE. CDR3 region: CASSVGGGGPTDTQYF. The CDR3 coding sequence is TGTGCCAGCAGCGTAGGCGGGGGGGGGCCCACAGATACGCAGTATTTT.

This clonotype showed up just a few times. At one boundary the junction diverges from the germline segment, which might be a read error. V and J are TRBV5-6 and TRBJ1-1; unclear D gene. This CDR3 comprises 14 residues. Germline lookup yields CDR1 SGHDT and CDR2 YYEEEE. The CDR3 sequence: CVSSLGPSNTEAFF. The CDR3 nucleotides read TGTGTCAGCAGCTTGGGTCCTTCGAACACTGAAGCTTTCTTT.

Many counts were recorded for this clonotype. The chain employs TRBV9 and TRBJ2-7; the match to TRBD1 covers 8 bases. With V trimmed by 0 bases and J by 3 bases, 5 bases remained unmatched. CDR1 and CDR2 from the germline V gene are SGDLS and YYNGEE. The CDR3 contains 15 residues. CDR3 in DNA: TGTGCCAGCAGCGTAGAGGGGACAGGTTTCTACGAGCAGTACTTC. It encodes CASSVEGTGFYEQYF.

With regard to this clonotype: This clone may be a read error of a much larger clone one base away. This chain uses TRBV5-6 with TRBJ2-7; D gene uncertain. Trimming left V 6 bases short and J 7 bases short, with 14 bases between. CDR1 and CDR2 from the germline V gene are SGHDT and YYEEEE. The CDR3 length is 12 residues. In nucleotides, the CDR3 is TGTGCCAGCACGTCCCTCACGAATGAGCAGTACTTC. It encodes CASTSLTNEQYF.

The gene calls are TRBV6-5 and TRBJ2-7; unclear D gene. The CDR3 runs 11 residues. With 8 bases removed from V and 7 bases from J, the gap between germline ends came to 12 bases. Germline assignment: CDR1 MNHEY and CDR2 SVGAGI. The CDR3 protein is CASATYGEQYV. CDR3 DNA: TGTGCCAGCGCCACTTACGGGGAGCAGTACGTC.

This clonotype was seen a handful of times. At one end, the junction sequence differs from germline, possibly due to a read error. The genes are TRBV4-2 and TRBJ1-6, with unresolved D. Germline V gene lookup returns CDR1 LGHNA and CDR2 YNFKEQ. The CDR3 has 18 residues. CDR3 region: CARSQLPVVASYNSPLHF. CDR3 bases: TGTGCCCGCAGCCAACTACCCGTTGTCGCATCCTATAATTCACCCCTCCACTTT.

The chain is built from TRBV6-4 and TRBJ2-5; 7 positions agree with TRBD1. This CDR3 spans 16 amino acids. Germline-derived CDR1 and CDR2 are MRHNA and SNTAGT. The V segment lost 6 bases and the J segment 5 bases; nucleotides outside the gene matches: 15. The CDR3 nucleotides are TGTGCCAGCAGAGCTAACCGGGACAGAAATGGGGAGACCCAGTACTTC. As protein: CASRANRDRNGETQYF.

With respect to this clonotype: One end of the junction does not line up with germline, which may come from a read error. The chain couples TRBV25-1 to TRBJ2-2; 8 positions match TRBD1. Germline-derived CDR1 and CDR2 are MGHDK and SYGVNS. This CDR3 spans 16 amino acids. Here the CDR3 DNA reads TGTGCCGGCAGTGTCCGACAGGGGCGCATCACCGGGGAGCTGTTTTTT. This gives the protein CAGSVRQGRITGELFF.

This clonotype was counted many times. The V gene is TRBV5-1, the J gene TRBJ2-7, with 9 bases identical to TRBD1. Germline lookup yields CDR1 SGHRS and CDR2 YFSETQ. This CDR3 is 15 amino acids long. V was clipped by 0 bases and J by 5 bases; unmatched bases: 6. CDR3 region: CASSLAGTGLHEQYF. As DNA, the CDR3 is TGCGCCAGCAGCTTGGCCGGGACAGGGCTCCACGAGCAGTACTTC.

V is TRBV29-1 and J is TRBJ1-1; D might be TRBD1 (5 bases). This CDR3 is built from 12 residues. The V gene lost 4 bases and the J gene lost 5 bases, with 11 bases spanning the gap. In germline, CDR1 is SQVTM, CDR2 ANQGSEA. The DNA for the CDR3 is TGCAGCGTTGTTATGGGGCGGACTGAAGCTTTCTTT. Its protein is CSVVMGRTEAFF.

V gene TRBV7-2 combines with J gene TRBJ2-1; a possible D gene is TRBD2 (7 bases). Germline V lookup: CDR1 SGHTA, CDR2 FQGNSA. The ends were cut back, 5 bases at V and 9 bases at J, with 20 bases in the middle. This CDR3 region has 15 residues. CDR3 nucleotide sequence: TGTGCCAGCAGCCCCCGCGGGGGCTTAGGTAGTGAGCAGTTCTTC. Protein product: CASSPRGGLGSEQFF.

The chain recombines TRBV7-9 with TRBJ2-3, with D perhaps matching TRBD2 (7 bases). Germline V gives CDR1 SEHNR, CDR2 FQNEAQ (reference sequence). The CDR3 sequence is 15 residues long. Trimming pared 1 base from V and 3 bases from J, leaving 11 bases between. The CDR3 sequence: CASSLGGGPTDTQYF. The DNA of the CDR3 is TGTGCCAGCAGCTTAGGGGGGGGCCCGACAGATACGCAGTATTTT.

The chain is built from TRBV9 and TRBJ2-1, with TRBD1 matching over 7 bases. There are 13 residues in the CDR3. CDR1 is SGDLS and CDR2 is YYNGEE in the germline V gene. The junction had 4 bases not matched to a gene; V was cut back by 3 bases and J by 7 bases. The CDR3 coding sequence is TGTGCCAGCAGCGATCAGGGGGAGAATGAGCAGTTCTTC. Residues: CASSDQGENEQFF.

V gene TRBV5-6 combines with J gene TRBJ1-2; D gene ambiguous. This CDR3 region has 16 residues. Trimming took off 7 bases at V and 2 bases at J, with 21 bases between the two ends. Germline V lookup: CDR1 SGHDT, CDR2 YYEEEE. CDR3 protein: CASSRFTDPINYGYTF. The CDR3 DNA reads as TGTGCCAGCTCACGCTTTACGGATCCCATAAACTATGGCTACACCTTC.

The gene calls are TRBV20-1 and TRBJ2-3; 9 nucleotides align to TRBD2. Looked up from germline, CDR1 is DFQATT and CDR2 is SNEGSKA (reference sequence). The CDR3 length is 15 residues. The V segment lost 4 bases and the J segment 2 bases; nucleotides outside the gene matches: 7. DNA of the CDR3: TGCAGTGCTAATCAGCGGGGGGCATCCACAGATACGCAGTATTTT. Its translation: CSANQRGASTDTQYF.

This clonotype was recorded at least ten times. V and J are TRBV9 and TRBJ2-7; 9 nucleotides line up with TRBD2. CDR1 SGDLS and CDR2 YYNGEE come from the germline V gene. The CDR3 spans 15 residues. The junction had 5 bases not matched to a gene; V was cut back by 0 bases and J by 4 bases. CDR3: CASSVGDSGGYEQYF. As DNA, the CDR3 is TGTGCCAGCAGCGTAGGGGATAGCGGGGGATACGAGCAGTACTTC.

This clonotype was picked up one time. Since the CDR3 does not end with the conserved phenylalanine or tryptophan, this likely comes from a read error. This chain links TRBV19 with TRBJ2-1, with 9 bases lining up with TRBD1. V gave up 3 bases and J gave up 8 bases; unmatched junction bases: 8. The CDR3 loop spans 15 amino acids. Germline assignment: CDR1 LNHDA and CDR2 SQIVND (reference sequence). CDR3 in amino acids: CASSMGDREVDEQFL. As DNA, the CDR3 is TGTGCCAGTAGTATGGGGGACAGGGAAGTCGATGAGCAGTTCCTC.

This clonotype showed up just a few times. DNA of the CDR3: TGTGCCAGCAAAGAGGGACAGGGGTATGAGCTGTTTTTT. It codes for CASKEGQGYELFF. V gene TRBV6-2 or TRBV6-3 combines with J gene TRBJ2-2; 10 positions agree with TRBD1. The CDR3 is 13 amino acids. Germline loops: CDR1 MNHEY, CDR2 SVGEGT. Trimming at V came to 7 bases and at J to 11 bases, leaving 7 bases not matched to a gene.